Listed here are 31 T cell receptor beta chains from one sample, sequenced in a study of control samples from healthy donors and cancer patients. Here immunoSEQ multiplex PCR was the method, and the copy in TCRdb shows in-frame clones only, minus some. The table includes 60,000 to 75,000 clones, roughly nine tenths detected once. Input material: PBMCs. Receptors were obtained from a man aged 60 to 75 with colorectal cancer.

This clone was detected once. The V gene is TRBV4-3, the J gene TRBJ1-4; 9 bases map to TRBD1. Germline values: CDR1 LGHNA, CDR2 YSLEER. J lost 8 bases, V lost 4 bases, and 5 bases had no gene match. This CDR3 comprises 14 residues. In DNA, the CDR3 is TGCGCCAGCAGCCTCGGACAGGGGTACGAAAAACTGTTTTTT. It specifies CASSLGQGYEKLFF.

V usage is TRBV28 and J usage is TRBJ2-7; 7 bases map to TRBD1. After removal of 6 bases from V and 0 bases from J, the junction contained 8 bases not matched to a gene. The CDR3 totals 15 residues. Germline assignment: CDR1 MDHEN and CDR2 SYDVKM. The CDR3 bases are TGTGCCAGCAGCGACATAGGGGGCATCTCCTACGAGCAGTACTTC. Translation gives CASSDIGGISYEQYF.

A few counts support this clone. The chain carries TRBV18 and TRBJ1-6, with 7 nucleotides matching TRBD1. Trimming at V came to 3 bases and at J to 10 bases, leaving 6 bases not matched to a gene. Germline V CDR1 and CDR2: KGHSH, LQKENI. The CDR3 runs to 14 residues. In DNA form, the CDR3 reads TGTGCCAGCTCACCTGACAGGGTCGGCTCACCCCTCCACTTT. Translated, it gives CASSPDRVGSPLHF.

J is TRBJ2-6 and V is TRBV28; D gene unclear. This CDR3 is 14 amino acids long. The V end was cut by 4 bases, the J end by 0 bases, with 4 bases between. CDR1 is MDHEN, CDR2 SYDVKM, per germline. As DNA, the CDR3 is TGTGCCAGCAGTTCCGGCTCTGGGGCCAACGTCCTGACTTTC. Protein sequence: CASSSGSGANVLTF.

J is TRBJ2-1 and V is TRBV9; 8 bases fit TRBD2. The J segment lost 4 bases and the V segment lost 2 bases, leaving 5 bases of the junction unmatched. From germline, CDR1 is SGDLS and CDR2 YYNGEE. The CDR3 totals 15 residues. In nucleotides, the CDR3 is TGTGCCAGCAGCGTGGCGGGGGGCCTTTACAATGAGCAGTTCTTC. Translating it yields CASSVAGGLYNEQFF. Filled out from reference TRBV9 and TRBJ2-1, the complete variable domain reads DSGVTQTPKHLITATGQRVTLRCSPRSGDLSVYWYQQSLDQGLQFLIQYYNGEERAKGNILERFSAQQFPDLHSELNLSSLELGDSALYFCASSVAGGLYNEQFFGPGTRLTVL.

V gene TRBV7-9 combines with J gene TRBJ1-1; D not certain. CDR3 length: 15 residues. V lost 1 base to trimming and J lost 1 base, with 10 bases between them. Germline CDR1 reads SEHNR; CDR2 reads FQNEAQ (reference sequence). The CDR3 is CASSLEANRNTEAFF. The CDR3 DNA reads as TGTGCCAGCAGCTTAGAGGCGAATAGGAACACTGAAGCTTTCTTT.

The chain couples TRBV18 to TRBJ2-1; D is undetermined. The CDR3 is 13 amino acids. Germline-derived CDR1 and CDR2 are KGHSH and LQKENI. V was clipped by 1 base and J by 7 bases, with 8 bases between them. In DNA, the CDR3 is TGTGCCAGCTCACCACGGGCGACGAATGAGCAGTTCTTC. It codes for CASSPRATNEQFF.

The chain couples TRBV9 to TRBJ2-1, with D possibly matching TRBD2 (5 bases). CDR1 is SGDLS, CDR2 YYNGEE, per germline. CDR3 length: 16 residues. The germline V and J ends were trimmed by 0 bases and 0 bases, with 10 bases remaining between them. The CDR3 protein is CASSVASTSSYNEQFF. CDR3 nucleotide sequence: TGTGCCAGCAGCGTAGCTTCCACTAGCTCCTACAATGAGCAGTTCTTC.

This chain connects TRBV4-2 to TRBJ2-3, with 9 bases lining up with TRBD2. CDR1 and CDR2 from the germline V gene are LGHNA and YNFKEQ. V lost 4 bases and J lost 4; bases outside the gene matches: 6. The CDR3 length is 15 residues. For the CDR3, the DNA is TGTGCCAGCAGCCTCCAGCGGGGGGCCTCAGATACGCAGTATTTT. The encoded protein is CASSLQRGASDTQYF.

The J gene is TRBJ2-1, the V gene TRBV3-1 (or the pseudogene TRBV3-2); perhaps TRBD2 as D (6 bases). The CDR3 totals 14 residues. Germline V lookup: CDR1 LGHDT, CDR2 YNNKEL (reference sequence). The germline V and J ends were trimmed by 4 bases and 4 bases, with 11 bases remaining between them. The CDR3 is CASSPLGGYNEQFF. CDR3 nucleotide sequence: TGTGCCAGCAGCCCACTTGGGGGGTACAATGAGCAGTTCTTC.

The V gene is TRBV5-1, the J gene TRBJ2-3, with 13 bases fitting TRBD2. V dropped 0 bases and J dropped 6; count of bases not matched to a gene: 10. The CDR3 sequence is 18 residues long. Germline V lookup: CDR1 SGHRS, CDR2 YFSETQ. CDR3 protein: CASSLARTSGGAWDTQYF. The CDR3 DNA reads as TGCGCCAGCAGCTTGGCTCGCACTAGCGGGGGGGCATGGGATACGCAGTATTTT.

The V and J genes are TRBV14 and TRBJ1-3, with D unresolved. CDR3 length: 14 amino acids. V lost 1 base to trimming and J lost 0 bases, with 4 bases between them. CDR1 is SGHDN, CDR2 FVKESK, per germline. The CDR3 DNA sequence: TGTGCCAGCAGCCAAGGCGCCTCTGGAAACACCATATATTTT. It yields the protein CASSQGASGNTIYF.

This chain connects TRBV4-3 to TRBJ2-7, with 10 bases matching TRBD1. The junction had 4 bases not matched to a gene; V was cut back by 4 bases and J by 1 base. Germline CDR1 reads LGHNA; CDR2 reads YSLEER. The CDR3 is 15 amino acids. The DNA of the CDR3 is TGCGCCAGCAGCCGAGACAGGGGGCCGTCCTACGAGCAGTACTTC. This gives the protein CASSRDRGPSYEQYF.

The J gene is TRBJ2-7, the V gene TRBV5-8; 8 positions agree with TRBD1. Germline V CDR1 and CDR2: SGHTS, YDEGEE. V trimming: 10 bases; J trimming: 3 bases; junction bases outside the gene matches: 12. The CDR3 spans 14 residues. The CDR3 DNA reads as TGTGCCTCAGCCATAAGGGACAGGAACTACGAGCAGTACTTC. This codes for CASAIRDRNYEQYF.

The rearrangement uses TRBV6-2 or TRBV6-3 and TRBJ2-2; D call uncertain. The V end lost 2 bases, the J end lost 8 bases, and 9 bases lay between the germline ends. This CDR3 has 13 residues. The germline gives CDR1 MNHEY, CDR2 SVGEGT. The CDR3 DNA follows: TGTGCCAGCAGTTACGTGGGCCGGGGGGAGCTGTTTTTT. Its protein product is CASSYVGRGELFF.

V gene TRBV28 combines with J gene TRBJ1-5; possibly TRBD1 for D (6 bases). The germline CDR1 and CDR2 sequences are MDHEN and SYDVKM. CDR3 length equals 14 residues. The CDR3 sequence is CAGGRGSRNQPQHF. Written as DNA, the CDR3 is TGTGCAGGGGGACGGGGATCCCGCAATCAGCCCCAGCATTTT.

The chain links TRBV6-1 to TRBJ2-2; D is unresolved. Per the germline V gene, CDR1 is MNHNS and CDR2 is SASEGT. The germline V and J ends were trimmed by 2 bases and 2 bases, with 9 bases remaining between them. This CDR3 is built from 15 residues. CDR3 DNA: TGTGCCAGCAGTGAACTTGTGGTTAACACCGGGGAGCTGTTTTTT. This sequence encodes CASSELVVNTGELFF.

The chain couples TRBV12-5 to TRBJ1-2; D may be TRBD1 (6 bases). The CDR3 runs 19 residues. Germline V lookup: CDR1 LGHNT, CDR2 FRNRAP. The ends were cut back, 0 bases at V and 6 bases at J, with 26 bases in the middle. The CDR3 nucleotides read TGTGCTAGTGGTTTGGTCAGCCGGGACATAATTGCCTCGCACAATGGCTACACCTTC. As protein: CASGLVSRDIIASHNGYTF.

The CDR3 DNA follows: TGTGCCAGTAGGTTAACCCAGGGGGCTAGTCAGCCCCAGCATTTT. This translates into CASRLTQGASQPQHF. The chain uses TRBV19 and TRBJ1-5, with 8 bases that match TRBD1. From germline, CDR1 is LNHDA and CDR2 SQIVND (reference sequence). The CDR3 is made up of 15 amino acids. J lost 6 bases, V lost 6 bases, and 10 bases had no gene match.

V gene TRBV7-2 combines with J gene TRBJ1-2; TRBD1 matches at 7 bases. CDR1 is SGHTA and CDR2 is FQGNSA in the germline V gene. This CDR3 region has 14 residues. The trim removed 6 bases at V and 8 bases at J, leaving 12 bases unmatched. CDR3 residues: CASSTGTEFGGYTF. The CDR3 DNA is TGTGCCAGCAGTACCGGGACAGAATTCGGGGGCTACACCTTC. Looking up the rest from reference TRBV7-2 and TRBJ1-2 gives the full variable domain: GAGVSQSPSNKVTEKGKDVELRCDPISGHTALYWYRQSLGQGLEFLIYFQGNSAPDKSGLPSDRFSAERTGGSVSTLTIQRTQQEDSAVYLCASSTGTEFGGYTFGSGTRLTVV.

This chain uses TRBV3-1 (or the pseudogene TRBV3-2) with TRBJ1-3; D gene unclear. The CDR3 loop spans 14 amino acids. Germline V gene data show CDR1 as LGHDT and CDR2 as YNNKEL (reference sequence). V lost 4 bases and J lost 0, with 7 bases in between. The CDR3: CASSRTRSGNTIYF. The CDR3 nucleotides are TGTGCCAGCAGCCGGACCCGCTCTGGAAACACCATATATTTT.

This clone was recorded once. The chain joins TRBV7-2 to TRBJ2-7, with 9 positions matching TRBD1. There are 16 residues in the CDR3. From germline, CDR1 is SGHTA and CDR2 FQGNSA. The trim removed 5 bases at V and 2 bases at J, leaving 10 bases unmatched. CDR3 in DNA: TGTGCCAGCAGCCTCCCGGGACAGGGTAGGGCCTACGAGCAGTACTTC. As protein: CASSLPGQGRAYEQYF.

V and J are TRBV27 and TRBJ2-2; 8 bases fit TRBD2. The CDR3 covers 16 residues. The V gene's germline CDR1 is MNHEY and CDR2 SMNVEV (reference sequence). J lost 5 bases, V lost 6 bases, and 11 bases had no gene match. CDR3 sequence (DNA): TGTGCCAGCAGCCCAAACGGGGGGGCGTTGACCGGGGAGCTGTTTTTT. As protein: CASSPNGGALTGELFF.

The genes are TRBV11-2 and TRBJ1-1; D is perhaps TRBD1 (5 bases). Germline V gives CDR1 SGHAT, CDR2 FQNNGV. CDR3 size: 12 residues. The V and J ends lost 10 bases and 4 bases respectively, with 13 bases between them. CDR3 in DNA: TGTGCCATCCAGGGTTGGGGCACTGAAGCTTTCTTT. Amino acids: CAIQGWGTEAFF.

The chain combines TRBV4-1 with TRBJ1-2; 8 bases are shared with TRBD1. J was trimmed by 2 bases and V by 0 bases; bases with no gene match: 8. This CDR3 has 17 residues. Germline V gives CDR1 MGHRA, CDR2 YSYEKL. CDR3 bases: TGCGCCAGCAGCCAAGACCTTGACAGGGGCCCCAACTATGGCTACACCTTC. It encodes CASSQDLDRGPNYGYTF.

CDR3 amino acids: CASGPSAEGVGQPQHF. The CDR3 DNA is TGTGCTAGTGGTCCTTCGGCGGAGGGAGTCGGACAGCCCCAGCATTTT. The gene calls are TRBV12-5 and TRBJ1-5; D is undetermined. This CDR3 is 16 amino acids long. V shed 5 bases and J shed 7 bases, with 21 bases lying between them. Germline assignment: CDR1 LGHNT and CDR2 FRNRAP.

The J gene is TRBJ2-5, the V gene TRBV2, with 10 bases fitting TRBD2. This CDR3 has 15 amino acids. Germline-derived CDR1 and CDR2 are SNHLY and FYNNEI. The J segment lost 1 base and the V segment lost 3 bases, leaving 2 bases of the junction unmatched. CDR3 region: CASSELAGGQETQYF. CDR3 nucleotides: TGTGCCAGCAGTGAGTTAGCGGGGGGCCAAGAGACCCAGTACTTC.

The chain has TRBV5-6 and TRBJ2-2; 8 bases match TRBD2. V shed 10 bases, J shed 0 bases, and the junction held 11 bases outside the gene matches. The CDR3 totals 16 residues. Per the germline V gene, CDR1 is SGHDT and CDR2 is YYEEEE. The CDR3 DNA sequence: TGTGCCCCCAGCCAGGACGGGGGGGCGAACACCGGGGAGCTGTTTTTT. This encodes CAPSQDGGANTGELFF.

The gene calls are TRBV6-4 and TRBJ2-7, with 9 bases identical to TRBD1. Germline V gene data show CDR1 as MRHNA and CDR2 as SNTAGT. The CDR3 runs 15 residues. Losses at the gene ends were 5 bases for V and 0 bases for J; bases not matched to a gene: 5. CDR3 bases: TGTGCCAGCAGTCCCGGGACAGGGAACTCCTACGAGCAGTACTTC. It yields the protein CASSPGTGNSYEQYF.

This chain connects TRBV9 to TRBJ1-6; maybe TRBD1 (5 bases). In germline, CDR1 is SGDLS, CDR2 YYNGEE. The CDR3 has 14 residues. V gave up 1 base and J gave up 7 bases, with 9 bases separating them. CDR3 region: CASSVRAGNSPLHF. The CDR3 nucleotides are TGTGCCAGCAGCGTACGGGCAGGGAATTCACCCCTCCACTTT.

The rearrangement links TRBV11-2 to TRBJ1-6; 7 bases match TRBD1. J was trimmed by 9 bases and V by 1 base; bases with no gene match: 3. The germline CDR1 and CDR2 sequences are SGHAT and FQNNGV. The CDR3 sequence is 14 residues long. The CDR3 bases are TGTGCCAGCAGCTTAGGGGACAGTAGTTCACCCCTCCACTTT. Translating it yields CASSLGDSSSPLHF.